A single sample is the source of the 7 T cell receptor beta chains below, sequenced in a study of beta chain features in type 1 diabetes. Findings of the study overall: Type 1 diabetes patients had moderately but significantly shorter TCRB CDR3s in all four CD4+ subsets.

The sequenced template was cDNA made from the entire isolated RNA. Method: immunoSEQ multiplex PCR; TCRdb's copy keeps in-frame clones and lacks some. The sample lists 400,000 or so clones, around 12% occurring once. These receptors' antigens are unknown. What was sequenced was naive CD4+ T cells from blood. Receptor source: a woman younger than 30 with type 1 diabetes.

In this sample, this clone turned up a few times. The V call is TRBV9, the J call TRBJ2-7; 8 bases map to TRBD1. The CDR3 spans 14 residues. Trimming removed 4 bases from V and 5 bases from J; junction bases left unmatched: 8. CDR1 is SGDLS, CDR2 YYNGEE, per germline. This chain's CDR3 is CASSRTATGDEQYF. In nucleotides, the CDR3 is TGTGCCAGCAGCCGGACCGCGACAGGGGACGAGCAGTACTTC.

V is TRBV9 and J is TRBJ1-2; TRBD1 matches at 8 bases. The CDR3 is 15 residues long. Germline CDR1 and CDR2: SGDLS and YYNGEE. Trimming at V came to 3 bases and at J to 6 bases, leaving 10 bases not matched to a gene. CDR3 nucleotides: TGTGCCAGCAGCGCACAGGGGGGATCGTTTAATGGCTACACCTTC. Protein: CASSAQGGSFNGYTF.

Only a few counts were recorded for this clone. V is TRBV18 and J is TRBJ2-7; TRBD1 agrees at 9 bases. This CDR3 is built from 16 residues. Germline V gene sequence: CDR1 KGHSH, CDR2 LQKENI. V lost 0 bases and J lost 5; bases outside the gene matches: 8. The CDR3 bases are TGTGCCAGCTCACCACCGTCCGGGACAGGGCCCAACGAGCAGTACTTC. Translating gives CASSPPSGTGPNEQYF.

The genes are TRBV27 and TRBJ1-6; the D is unclear. Germline CDR1 is MNHEY and CDR2 is SMNVEV (reference sequence). V dropped 7 bases and J dropped 7 bases, with 8 bases sitting between them. The CDR3 has 12 amino acids. For the CDR3, the DNA is TGTGCCAGCAACATACCGAATTCACCCCTCCACTTT. This sequence encodes CASNIPNSPLHF.

This chain connects TRBV29-1 to TRBJ2-5; 9 nucleotides match TRBD2. The tail of the sequence fits TRBJ2-7 better, so the J call may be wrong. Germline assignment: CDR1 SQVTM and CDR2 ANQGSEA. CDR3 length: 14 amino acids. CDR3 sequence: CSVALGSGSYEQYF. CDR3 DNA sequence: TGCAGCGTCGCCTTGGGTAGCGGGAGTTACGAGCAGTACTTC.

This clone came up a few times. The chain couples TRBV11-2 to TRBJ1-1, with D possibly TRBD1 on 6 matching bases. This CDR3 has 13 amino acids. V was clipped by 5 bases and J by 10 bases, with 17 bases between them. In germline, CDR1 is SGHAT, CDR2 FQNNGV. Written as DNA, the CDR3 is TGTGCCAGCAGCCCCCGGGGGGCCGCGGGAGCTTTCTTT. Amino acid sequence: CASSPRGAAGAFF.

In its sample, this clone was seen a few times. The chain combines TRBV25-1 with TRBJ1-4, with D possibly matching TRBD1 (6 bases). The CDR3 is 12 residues long. Germline V gene data show CDR1 as MGHDK and CDR2 as SYGVNS. Trimming took 8 bases from V and 7 from J, leaving 11 bases between them. The CDR3 sequence is CASVDRSEKLFF. CDR3 bases: TGTGCCAGCGTCGACAGGTCTGAAAAACTGTTTTTT.